This TCR beta chain was sequenced during a study of Graves' ophthalmopathy and Graves' hyperthyroidism. Amplification targeted the TCR beta CDR3 regions, with RNA transcripts as the source material. An opening RT-PCR round employed HTBI primers and preceded a second-round multiplex PCR. Each CDR3 protein is one row after TCRdb ran MiXCR on the multiplex PCR reads. The sample holds 350,000 to 400,000 distinct CDR3 sequences, just over 15% seen once. Being free of ophthalmopathy for 18 months of follow-up defined stable hyperthyroidism. Sampling approximately 10 ml of fresh peripheral blood provided the PBMCs. The germline V gene has CDR1 LNHDA and CDR2 SQIVND (reference sequence). The germline V and J ends were trimmed by 5 bases and 1 base, with 8 bases remaining between them. This CDR3 has 13 residues. This clonotype occurred many times. The antigen is not known. General study findings and limits: Most expanded clonotypes from thyroid (those above 0.001 frequency) were also found in blood.

The specimen sequenced was peripheral blood. The sequence derives from a woman between 18 and 30 years old with stable Graves' hyperthyroidism. This chain joins TRBV19 and TRBJ2-5; D is unclear. As DNA, the CDR3 is TGTGCCAGTAGTTACCGAACCCAAGAGACCCAGTACTTC. It is translated as CASSYRTQETQYF.